Listed below are T cell receptor beta chains from one sample, sequenced in a study of OX40 agonist ivuxolimab in advanced cancers. Clones were read by immunoSEQ multiplex PCR, and TCRdb kept only the in-frame ones, dropping some. The sample holds fewer than 40,000 clones, under 90% seen once. The sample consisted of CD4+ or CD8+ T cells sorted from blood, taken in a trial of the OX40 agonist ivuxolimab. These receptors all stem from an adult with an advanced solid tumor such as melanoma, head and neck, liver or kidney cancer. CDR3s include the opening cysteine and the closing phenylalanine or tryptophan. A D gene is named only where the DNA matches it firmly. Clone size is shown for a subset of rows, as once, few, many or a class of expanded clone.

size,D,V,J,DNA,CDR3
once,.,TRBV27,TRBJ2-1,TGTGCCAGCAGTTTAACGGGAGCCCCCTACAATGAGCAGTTCTTC,CASSLTGAPYNEQFF
.,.,TRBV29-1,TRBJ1-1,TGCAGCGTTGAACAGGGAACTGAAGCTTTCTTT,CSVEQGTEAFF
.,.,TRBV11-2,TRBJ2-1,TGTGCCAGCAGCTTAGGTCCAGGGAAAGGGAATGAGCAGTTCTTC,CASSLGPGKGNEQFF
.,.,TRBV7-2,TRBJ1-1,TGTGCCAGCAGCTTCTCCGAGTACACTGAAGCTTTCTTT,CASSFSEYTEAFF
.,TRBD1,TRBV30,TRBJ1-5,TGTGCCTGGAGTACAGGGGTATGGCAGCCCCAGCATTTT,CAWSTGVWQPQHF
.,.,TRBV7-3,TRBJ1-1,TGTGCCAGCAGCTTAGCGGCCAACACTGAAGCTTTCTTT,CASSLAANTEAFF
once,.,TRBV7-3,TRBJ1-6,TGTGCCAGCAGCTTACGGCAGGGCGAATCACCCCTCCACTTT,CASSLRQGESPLHF
.,.,TRBV15,TRBJ1-1,TGTGCCACCAGCAGGACATCCGGGCAGAACACTGAAGCTTTCTTT,CATSRTSGQNTEAFF
.,TRBD2,TRBV11-3,TRBJ2-7,TGTGCCAGCAGCCCTAGCGGGAGGCCCTACGAGCAGTACTTC,CASSPSGRPYEQYF
.,.,TRBV29-1,TRBJ2-3,TGCAGCGCCGACGCAGGGGCCTCCACAGATACGCAGTATTTT,CSADAGASTDTQYF
.,TRBD2,TRBV13,TRBJ2-5,TGTGCCAGCAGCCCGGGACTAGCGGGAGTCGACGAAGAGACCCAGTACTTC,CASSPGLAGVDEETQYF
.,.,TRBV6-6,TRBJ1-1,TGTGCCAGCAGCCACGGACAGAACACTGAAGCTTTCTTT,CASSHGQNTEAFF
.,.,TRBV2,TRBJ2-7,TGTGCCAGCAGTGATATGGAGCGCTACGAGCAGTACTTC,CASSDMERYEQYF
.,.,TRBV7-9,TRBJ2-5,TGTGCCAGCAGCTTAGCGGCGGGGAAAGCCCATATGGAGACCCAGTACTTC,CASSLAAGKAHMETQYF
.,.,TRBV30,TRBJ1-5,TGTGCCTGGAGCGCCGGATCGGGGATCCAGCCCCAGCATTTT,CAWSAGSGIQPQHF
.,.,TRBV6-5,TRBJ1-2,TGTGCCAGCAGTTACTCTTATACAGACTATGGCTACACCTTC,CASSYSYTDYGYTF
.,.,TRBV19,TRBJ1-1,TGTGCCAGTAGTATGGGAGTCATGAACACTGAAGCTTTCTTT,CASSMGVMNTEAFF
.,.,TRBV28,TRBJ1-6,TGTGCCAGCATCCCCAGCTGGGGTCCACCCCTCCACTTT,CASIPSWGPPLHF
once,.,TRBV4-3,TRBJ1-4,TGCGCCAGCAGCCAAGAAGGGCTGTTGAATGAAAAACTGTTTTTT,CASSQEGLLNEKLFF
.,TRBD1,TRBV5-5,TRBJ1-1,TGTGCCAGCAGCTTCCGGGACAGGGGCACTGAAGCTTTCTTT,CASSFRDRGTEAFF
.,TRBD1,TRBV7-9,TRBJ1-2,TGTGCCAGCAGCTTCCCGGGACAGAGTTATGGCTACACCTTC,CASSFPGQSYGYTF
.,.,TRBV7-3,TRBJ2-7,TGTGCCAGCAGCTTGAGTGAGATGCCGCAGTACTTC,CASSLSEMPQYF
.,TRBD1,TRBV19,TRBJ1-2,TGTGCCAGTAGTTTAGGGACAGAGAACTATGGCTACACCTTC,CASSLGTENYGYTF
.,.,TRBV9,TRBJ2-7,TGTGCCAGCAGCGTAGTCGGGGGCGAGCAGTACTTC,CASSVVGGEQYF
.,.,TRBV7-2,TRBJ1-4,TGTGCCAGCACCACATTGTCGGGCCAAAAACTGTTTTTT,CASTTLSGQKLFF
.,.,TRBV19,TRBJ1-6,TGTGCCAGTAGTTCCGGGGGTTATAATTCACCCCTCCACTTT,CASSSGGYNSPLHF
.,.,TRBV7-2,TRBJ1-5,TGTGCCAGCAGTTTTAGCAATCAGCCCCAGCATTTT,CASSFSNQPQHF
.,TRBD1,TRBV27,TRBJ1-2,TGTGCCAGCAGTTTATTTTCAGGGGGCGAAAGTGGCTACACCTTC,CASSLFSGGESGYTF
.,.,TRBV27,TRBJ1-1,TGTGCCAGCAGTCCCCCCTTAAGGGTTGAAGCTTTCTTT,CASSPPLRVEAFF
.,.,TRBV5-4,TRBJ2-5,TGTGCCAGCAGCTTGCGGGCGGGAAAAGAGACCCAGTACTTC,CASSLRAGKETQYF
.,.,TRBV7-2,TRBJ1-3,TGTGCCAGCAGCTACCCCGGAAGGGCGGAAAACACCATATATTTT,CASSYPGRAENTIYF
.,.,TRBV2,TRBJ2-7,TGTGCCAGCGGGGGATGGGCCTCCTACGAGCAGTACTTC,CASGGWASYEQYF
.,.,TRBV4-3,TRBJ1-2,TGCGCCAGCACCCGAGTCCTGGAAACCCATGGCTACACCTTC,CASTRVLETHGYTF
.,.,TRBV28,TRBJ2-7,TGTGCCAGCAGAAGCTTCTACGAGCAGTACTTC,CASRSFYEQYF
.,.,TRBV11-2,TRBJ2-2,TGTGCCAGCAGCTTAGGACGGGGCCGGGGACCGGGGGAGCTGTTTTTT,CASSLGRGRGPGELFF
.,TRBD2,TRBV28,TRBJ2-6,TGTGCCAGCACCGTGGGGGGGGCTGGGGCCAACGTCCTGACTTTC,CASTVGGAGANVLTF
.,.,TRBV6-6,TRBJ1-4,TGTGCCAGCAGCGTCACAGGGTCGCGGAAACTGTTTTTT,CASSVTGSRKLFF
once,.,TRBV5-1,TRBJ1-1,TGCGCCAGCAGCCCTGAGGGATGGTGGAACACTGAAGCTTTCTTT,CASSPEGWWNTEAFF
.,.,TRBV5-1,TRBJ2-3,TGCGCCAGCAGCTTAGAAGGGACTGGAGATACGCAGTATTTT,CASSLEGTGDTQYF
.,.,TRBV28,TRBJ1-3,TGTGCCAGCAGTTTCGGTCAGTCCTCTGGAAACACCATATATTTT,CASSFGQSSGNTIYF
few,TRBD2,TRBV18,TRBJ2-5,TGTGCCAGCTCAAGGACTCGGGCTAGCGGGTACCAAGAGACCCAGTACTTC,CASSRTRASGYQETQYF
.,.,TRBV10-1,TRBJ2-1,TGCGCCAGCAGTGACTCGGGAGTCTACAATGAGCAGTTCTTC,CASSDSGVYNEQFF
.,.,TRBV7-3,TRBJ2-7,TGTGCCAGCAGCTTATCAGGTCTCGGGGTAGAGCAGTACTTC,CASSLSGLGVEQYF
.,.,TRBV28,TRBJ2-3,TGTGCCAGCAGTTTAAATCTTCGGCGAGATACGCAGTATTTT,CASSLNLRRDTQYF
.,TRBD2,TRBV5-1,TRBJ2-5,TGCGCCAGCAGGGGGGGGGAGGGCCAAGAGACCCAGTACTTC,CASRGGEGQETQYF
.,TRBD2,TRBV19,TRBJ2-2,TGTGCCAGTCTAGCGGGACCCAACACCGGGGAGCTGTTTTTT,CASLAGPNTGELFF
once,.,TRBV18,TRBJ2-1,TGTGCCAGCTCACCGCAGTTTGAGCAGTTCTTC,CASSPQFEQFF
.,.,TRBV19,TRBJ1-2,TGTGCCAGTAGTTACTCACAGGAATACTATGGCTACACCTTC,CASSYSQEYYGYTF
.,.,TRBV19,TRBJ1-5,TGTGCCAGTAGCCCCCCCTATAGCAATCAGCCCCAGCATTTT,CASSPPYSNQPQHF
.,TRBD1,TRBV6-1,TRBJ1-2,TGTGCCACTTACAGGGGGCGAGCCTATGGCTACACCTTC,CATYRGRAYGYTF
.,.,TRBV5-4,TRBJ1-2,TGTGCCAGCAGCGTCGGTGGTGCGGGAACCTATGGCTACACCTTC,CASSVGGAGTYGYTF
.,TRBD1,TRBV5-1,TRBJ2-7,TGCGCCAGCAGCCTGGACAGGGATATCTACGAGCAGTACTTC,CASSLDRDIYEQYF
.,.,TRBV11-2,TRBJ2-5,TGTGCCAGCAGCCCCGACTACCTGGGGACCCAGTACTTC,CASSPDYLGTQYF
once,.,TRBV19,TRBJ2-2,TGTGCCAGTAGTATAGTTCTCAACACCGGGGAGCTGTTTTTT,CASSIVLNTGELFF
.,TRBD2,TRBV9,TRBJ2-1,TGTGCCAGCAGCGTAGGCGGGGGCTCCTACAATGAGCAGTTCTTC,CASSVGGGSYNEQFF
.,.,TRBV19,TRBJ2-5,TGTGCCAGTAGTACCTGGGACGGCCAAGAGACCCAGTACTTC,CASSTWDGQETQYF
.,.,TRBV7-2,TRBJ2-5,TGTGCCACGGAGAGTGGGGGGGAGACCCAGTACTTC,CATESGGETQYF